This T cell receptor (beta chain) came from a study of CXCR3-negative and CXCR3-positive naive CD8 T cells. Study-level background: Per library, roughly 1.5 +/- 0.3 million reads; 130 million to 150 million TRB reads overall.

The CDR3 consists of 15 residues. Germline V CDR1 and CDR2: SEHNR, FQNEAQ (reference sequence). Preparation of TRB cDNA libraries relied on 5' RACE carrying UMI labels. TCRdb re-called the 5' RACE reads; one entry per CDR3 protein, DNA not given. Found here are around 50,000 distinct CDR3 sequences; the top ten clones hold about 25%. About this clonotype: No antigen is known for it.

Findings of the study overall: Diversity ran similarly high across both naive subsets but far lower in memory CD8+ cells. Naive CXCR3-positive and CXCR3-negative cells shared TRBV-TRBJ usage; memory cells diverged.

The sequenced sample consisted of memory CD8+ T cells from blood. The sequence was obtained from a human donor in good health. Some clones in this sample may be carry-over from other donors' samples. The V call is TRBV7-9, the J call TRBJ1-1; TCRdb proposes TRBD1, but this gene call is untestable without DNA. The CDR3 here is CASSSGTDADTEAFF.